Each of the 31 T cell receptor beta chains below was sequenced from the same sample in a study of response to subunit inactivated influenza vaccine. MiXCR, run by TCRdb on the RT-PCR reads, gives a single entry per CDR3 protein. The data show roughly 700,000 distinct CDR3 sequences, with roughly 13% seen just once and around 7.3% held by the top ten. The starting material was PBMCs from blood, obtained approximately 15 days before vaccination. Every receptor here comes from a man aged 50 to 59 who received an inactivated influenza vaccine.

The chain couples TRBV10-3 to TRBJ2-1, with D unresolved. The V end was cut by 5 bases, the J end by 7 bases, with 9 bases between. The CDR3 contains 12 residues. Germline V gene sequence: CDR1 ENHRY, CDR2 SYGVKD. DNA for the CDR3: TGTGCCATCAGTCTGACGGAAAATGAGCAGTTCTTC. Protein sequence: CAISLTENEQFF.

The chain is built from TRBV3-1 and TRBJ1-5; D is uncertain. The CDR3 is made up of 14 amino acids. V shed 4 bases and J shed 10 bases, with 17 bases lying between them. The germline V gene encodes CDR1 LGHDT and CDR2 YNNKEL (reference sequence). CDR3 residues: CASSPGQAGSPQHF. The CDR3 bases are TGTGCCAGCAGCCCGGGCCAGGCTGGGTCTCCCCAGCATTTT.

The rearrangement uses TRBV12-3 or TRBV12-4 and TRBJ1-6, with 7 bases identical to TRBD1. CDR3 length: 16 residues. V shed 6 bases and J 6 bases; nucleotides not matched to a gene: 11. CDR3 residues: CASSTDRVQVNSPLHF. The CDR3 coding sequence is TGTGCCAGCAGCACCGACAGGGTTCAGGTTAATTCACCCCTCCACTTT.

The rearrangement uses TRBV27 and TRBJ2-5; D is possibly TRBD1 (7 bases). CDR3 length: 15 residues. Germline assignment: CDR1 MNHEY and CDR2 SMNVEV (reference sequence). V was trimmed by 6 bases and J by 0 bases, leaving 14 bases between them. The CDR3 here is CASRRDSWYQETQYF. The CDR3 DNA is TGTGCCAGCAGGCGGGACAGTTGGTACCAAGAGACCCAGTACTTC.

This chain connects TRBV4-1 to TRBJ2-1; D is possibly TRBD1 (5 bases). Deletions cut 1 base from V and 8 bases from J, with 30 bases between. Germline values: CDR1 MGHRA, CDR2 YSYEKL. The CDR3 is made up of 20 amino acids. The CDR3 loop reads CASSQVQGLYRFEVKHEQFF. The CDR3 DNA is TGCGCCAGCAGCCAAGTGCAGGGTTTGTATCGGTTCGAGGTCAAACATGAGCAGTTCTTC.

The chain has TRBV7-6 and TRBJ2-3; D is perhaps TRBD1 (6 bases). CDR1 and CDR2 (germline): SGHVS, FNYEAQ. Trimming removed 5 bases from V and 8 bases from J, with 8 bases in between. There are 11 residues in the CDR3. The CDR3 here is CASSQQGTQYF. The CDR3 DNA follows: TGTGCCAGCAGCCAACAGGGTACGCAGTATTTT.

The chain has TRBV5-6 and TRBJ2-1, with 7 bases fitting TRBD1. The CDR3 covers 15 residues. Germline assignment: CDR1 SGHDT and CDR2 YYEEEE. J gave up 3 bases and V 1 base, and 4 bases lay outside the gene matches. CDR3 region: CASSLTDRSYNEQFF. As DNA, the CDR3 is TGTGCCAGCAGCTTGACGGACAGGAGCTACAATGAGCAGTTCTTC. Supplemented by reference TRBV5-6 and TRBJ2-1, the full variable domain reads DAGVTQSPTHLIKTRGQQVTLRCSPKSGHDTVSWYQQALGQGPQFIFQYYEEEERQRGNFPDRFSGHQFPNYSSELNVNALLLGDSALYLCASSLTDRSYNEQFFGPGTRLTVL.

This clonotype was recorded many times. Its ends do not fully match the called genes, so a read error is possible. The chain links TRBV4-1 to TRBJ2-7, with D possibly being TRBD1 (6 bases). This CDR3 is built from 14 residues. Germline CDR1 and CDR2: MGHRA and YSYEKL. The CDR3 region is CASSQEGRGYEQYF. The DNA of the CDR3 is TGTGCCAGCAGCCAAGAGGGCAGGGGCTACGAGCAGTACTTC.

The chain links TRBV7-2 to TRBJ2-3; D not resolved. The germline CDR1 and CDR2 sequences are SGHTA and FQGNSA. The CDR3 is 12 residues long. V was trimmed by 4 bases and J by 8 bases, leaving 10 bases between them. CDR3 in amino acids: CASSSLKGTQYF. The CDR3 coding sequence is TGTGCCAGCAGCTCCCTTAAGGGTACGCAGTATTTT.

This clonotype was recorded many times. The gene calls are TRBV12-3 or TRBV12-4 and TRBJ2-7, with D possibly matching TRBD1 (6 bases). Trimming pared 5 bases from V and 3 bases from J, leaving 14 bases between. This CDR3 is 14 amino acids long. The CDR3 region has the DNA TGTGCCAGCAGTGTGCAGGGGTTGCTCTACGAGCAGTACTTC. Encoded protein: CASSVQGLLYEQYF.

This clonotype was seen a handful of times. The rearrangement joins TRBV18 to TRBJ2-7; 7 bases are shared with TRBD1. The germline V gene encodes CDR1 KGHSH and CDR2 LQKENI. The CDR3 is 14 residues long. V lost 4 bases and J lost 3; bases outside the gene matches: 6. The CDR3 DNA is TGTGCCAGCTCACGGACGAACAGGGGCTACGAGCAGTACTTC. This codes for CASSRTNRGYEQYF.

This clonotype was counted between two and nine times. This sequence joins TRBV30 and TRBJ2-1; 8 bases align to TRBD2. V trimming: 4 bases; J trimming: 6 bases; junction bases outside the gene matches: 5. The CDR3 consists of 13 residues. In germline, CDR1 is GTSNPN, CDR2 SVGIG (reference sequence). In DNA, the CDR3 is TGTGCCTGGACACGTACTAGCGGCAATGAGCAGTTCTTC. Translating it yields CAWTRTSGNEQFF.

This clonotype was picked up a small number of times. The chain combines TRBV10-3 with TRBJ1-2; TRBD1 aligns across 7 bases. The germline gives CDR1 ENHRY, CDR2 SYGVKD. The CDR3 covers 14 residues. V dropped 4 bases and J dropped 2; count of bases not matched to a gene: 4. CDR3 sequence: CAISGDSGNYGYTF. The CDR3 coding sequence is TGTGCCATCAGTGGGGACAGTGGAAACTATGGCTACACCTTC.

There are many counts of this clonotype. The chain recombines TRBV10-3 with TRBJ2-1, with D tentatively TRBD2 (5 bases). With 3 bases removed from V and 5 bases from J, the gap between germline ends came to 14 bases. The CDR3 is made up of 15 amino acids. Germline loops: CDR1 ENHRY, CDR2 SYGVKD. The CDR3 here is CAISDGGGLDNEQFF. Written as DNA, the CDR3 is TGTGCCATCAGTGACGGAGGCGGGTTGGACAATGAGCAGTTCTTC.

The chain carries TRBV20-1 and TRBJ2-1; 8 nucleotides align to TRBD2. There are 13 residues in the CDR3. Germline assignment: CDR1 DFQATT and CDR2 SNEGSKA (reference sequence). The trim removed 8 bases at V and 5 bases at J, leaving 8 bases unmatched. The CDR3 nucleotides read TGCAGTACATCCAAAGCGGGAGACAATGAGCAGTTCTTC. Its translation: CSTSKAGDNEQFF.

The chain links TRBV4-3 to TRBJ2-7; the D gene is possibly TRBD2 (6 bases). V shed 0 bases and J shed 3 bases, with 9 bases lying between them. The CDR3 runs to 14 residues. The V gene's germline CDR1 is LGHNA and CDR2 YSLEER. The CDR3 DNA follows: TGCGCCAGCAGCCAAGATCAGGGAGGCTACGAGCAGTACTTC. Protein product: CASSQDQGGYEQYF.

Comments on this clonotype: This may be a read error: a much more frequent sequence differs by one nucleotide. The rearrangement links TRBV11-2 to TRBJ2-5; TRBD1 matches 11 bases. The J segment lost 4 bases and the V segment lost 4 bases, leaving 2 bases of the junction unmatched. CDR1 and CDR2 from the germline V gene are SGHAT and FQNNGV. The CDR3 consists of 14 residues. DNA for the CDR3: TGTGCCAGCAGCTGGACAGGGGGCGGAGAGACCCAGTACTTC. Amino acid sequence: CASSWTGGGETQYF.

The chain couples TRBV3-1 to TRBJ2-1; D is uncertain. Trimming left V 1 base short and J 4 bases short, with 17 bases between. The length of the CDR3 is 17 residues. Germline values: CDR1 LGHDT, CDR2 YNNKEL (reference sequence). CDR3 residues: CASSQGWSVGSYNEQFF. Here the CDR3 DNA reads TGTGCCAGCAGCCAAGGCTGGTCCGTGGGTTCTTACAATGAGCAGTTCTTC.

V usage is TRBV6-1 and J usage is TRBJ2-2, with D perhaps matching TRBD2 (5 bases). CDR1 and CDR2 from the germline V gene are MNHNS and SASEGT. The CDR3 is 14 amino acids. With 4 bases removed from V and 2 bases from J, the gap between germline ends came to 8 bases. CDR3 nucleotides: TGTGCCAGCAGTGGTAGCGTAAACACCGGGGAGCTGTTTTTT. As protein: CASSGSVNTGELFF.

This clonotype has ten or more counts. This rearrangement joins TRBV6-5 to TRBJ2-5, with TRBD1 identical over 7 bases. V shed 0 bases and J 3 bases; nucleotides not matched to a gene: 10. The CDR3 has 17 amino acids. Germline assignment: CDR1 MNHEY and CDR2 SVGAGI. The CDR3 reads CASSYSNLAGGEETQYF. The CDR3 DNA sequence: TGTGCCAGCAGTTACTCGAATTTAGCAGGGGGTGAAGAGACCCAGTACTTC.

This sequence joins TRBV7-8 and TRBJ2-7, with D uncertain. V lost 0 bases to trimming and J lost 0 bases, with 15 bases between them. The CDR3 consists of 17 residues. Germline V gives CDR1 SGHVS, CDR2 FQNEAQ. CDR3 in DNA: TGTGCCAGCAGCTTAGCATCTGTGGGAACTTTCTCCTACGAGCAGTACTTC. The encoded protein is CASSLASVGTFSYEQYF.

In this sample, this clonotype turned up a few times. The chain carries TRBV7-2 and TRBJ2-3, with 9 bases matching TRBD2. The CDR3 has 14 residues. V was clipped by 10 bases and J by 4 bases; unmatched bases: 9. The germline CDR1 and CDR2 sequences are SGHTA and FQGNSA. CDR3 DNA: TGTGCCACTCGGGCGGGGGGGCCGGCAGATACGCAGTATTTT. As protein: CATRAGGPADTQYF.

This chain uses TRBV2 with TRBJ2-3; maybe TRBD2 (6 bases). V dropped 9 bases and J dropped 5 bases, with 9 bases sitting between them. Germline V lookup: CDR1 SNHLY, CDR2 FYNNEI. The CDR3 is 11 amino acids. In DNA, the CDR3 is TGTGCCAGTAGGGAGGAAGATACGCAGTATTTT. Protein sequence: CASREEDTQYF.

The CDR3 nucleotides read TGTGCCAGCAGTATGGGACTGACGAACACTGAAGCTTTCTTT. Amino acid sequence: CASSMGLTNTEAFF. V gene TRBV12-3 or TRBV12-4 combines with J gene TRBJ1-1; D perhaps matches TRBD1 (5 bases). V lost 5 bases to trimming and J lost 1 base, with 11 bases between them. This CDR3 is 14 amino acids long.

This clonotype has a handful of counts. V and J are TRBV20-1 and TRBJ2-1; a weak D match, TRBD2 (5 bases). V was cut by 6 bases and J by 6 bases, with 27 bases left in between. Germline V gives CDR1 DFQATT, CDR2 SNEGSKA (reference sequence). CDR3 length: 17 amino acids. CDR3 DNA: TGCAGTGCCTTCTTTTCTTCGGGCGGGTGGGTAAGCAATGAGCAGTTCTTC. This sequence encodes CSAFFSSGGWVSNEQFF.

This clonotype was picked up a small number of times. The chain links TRBV4-3 to TRBJ1-4; D unresolved. This CDR3 has 15 residues. Germline-derived CDR1 and CDR2 are LGHNA and YSLEER. V lost 2 bases, J lost 5 bases, and 12 bases lay in between. CDR3 coding DNA: TGCGCCAGCAGCCAACGGGTCGCACCAAATGAAAAACTGTTTTTT. This translates into CASSQRVAPNEKLFF.

This clonotype was found a few times. The chain uses TRBV6-1 and TRBJ2-5; 8 bases align to TRBD2. The CDR3 is made up of 16 amino acids. The V segment lost 6 bases and the J segment 3 bases; nucleotides outside the gene matches: 12. From germline, CDR1 is MNHNS and CDR2 SASEGT. The CDR3 region has the DNA TGTGCCAGCAGCCCCAACCCCGGGACTAGGGAAGAGACCCAGTACTTC. Translation gives CASSPNPGTREETQYF.

V and J are TRBV11-1 and TRBJ2-3; unclear D gene. The CDR3 has 11 residues. CDR1 SGHAT and CDR2 FQDESV come from the germline V gene (reference sequence). The V end lost 10 bases, the J end lost 2 bases, and 7 bases lay between the germline ends. CDR3 nucleotide sequence: TGTGCCACCTCAGACACAGATACGCAGTATTTT. It specifies CATSDTDTQYF.

The V call is TRBV11-2, the J call TRBJ2-1, with TRBD2 matching over 11 bases. Germline assignment: CDR1 SGHAT and CDR2 FQNNGV. The length of the CDR3 is 16 residues. The V segment lost 1 base and the J segment 4 bases; nucleotides outside the gene matches: 3. The CDR3 DNA sequence: TGTGCCAGCAGCTTAGCGACTAGCGGGGCGTACAATGAGCAGTTCTTC. It codes for CASSLATSGAYNEQFF. Drawing the rest from reference TRBV11-2 and TRBJ2-1, the complete variable domain is EAGVAQSPRYKIIEKRQSVAFWCNPISGHATLYWYQQILGQGPKLLIQFQNNGVVDDSQLPKDRFSAERLKGVDSTLKIQPAKLEDSAVYLCASSLATSGAYNEQFFGPGTRLTVL.

Worth noting for this clonotype: At one of its ends the junction is not consistent with the germline gene, which may arise from a read error. The chain has TRBV4-3 and TRBJ2-3; D is possibly TRBD2 (5 bases). The length of the CDR3 is 16 residues. Germline loops: CDR1 LGHNA, CDR2 YSLEER. The CDR3 loop is CASSQDQADGTDTHYF. The CDR3 coding sequence is TGCGCCAGCAGCCAAGACCAAGCGGACGGCACAGATACGCACTATTTT.

This clonotype was found many times. The chain carries TRBV20-1 and TRBJ2-1; 14 nucleotides agree with TRBD2. V was pared by 2 bases and J by 7 bases, with 7 bases of the junction left unmatched. CDR1 and CDR2 from the germline V gene are DFQATT and SNEGSKA (reference sequence). The CDR3 covers 16 residues. CDR3 sequence (DNA): TGCAGTGCTAGATGGACTAGCGGGAGGACTAGGAATGAGCAGTTCTTC. Protein product: CSARWTSGRTRNEQFF.